This paragraph reports one T cell receptor (beta chain). The junction had 20 bases not matched to a gene; V was cut back by 6 bases and J by 3 bases. The CDR3 contains 19 residues. CDR1 and CDR2 from the germline V gene are SNHLY and FYNNEI. The data were obtained in a study of T cells in tumors after PD-1 blockade. Turning to the study itself: Daily vismodegib 150 mg continued in a subset of anti-PD-1-treated patients. On average, peripheral blood gave about 100,000 TCR templates and 30,000 to 40,000 unique clonotypes.

This table comes from immunoSEQ multiplex PCR, and its TCRdb copy is limited to in-frame clones, with some not included. The sample carries about 20,000 clones, over 75% recorded once. This TCR was recovered from a human donor with basal cell carcinoma. The sample here was PBMCs, taken before anti-PD-1 treatment. This rearrangement joins TRBV2 to TRBJ2-1, with 7 bases fitting TRBD2. The CDR3 DNA follows: TGTGCCAGCAGCGCCAGGGTTCGGGAGGCTAACCCGGGCTACAATGAGCAGTTCTTC. Protein: CASSARVREANPGYNEQFF. Based on the CDR3 plus reference TRBV2 and TRBJ2-1, the full variable domain is EPEVTQTPSHQVTQMGQEVILRCVPISNHLYFYWYRQILGQKVEFLVSFYNNEISEKSEIFDDQFSVERPDGSNFTLKIRSTKLEDSAMYFCASSARVREANPGYNEQFFGPGTRLTVL.